Presented here are 27 T cell receptor beta chains from one specimen sequenced in a study of shared clonotypes between healthy human individuals. The method was immunoSEQ multiplex PCR; TCRdb's version includes in-frame clones alone and lacks a portion of them. This table holds around 2,000,000 clones, 90% to 95% found once. Sequenced input: naive CD4+ T cells sorted from blood. The subset was: CD45RA+ positively selected. The receptors come from a young man in good health.

This chain uses TRBV6-1 with TRBJ1-4; no reliable D call. The CDR3 totals 12 residues. V was pared by 1 base and J by 8 bases, with 5 bases between. Germline CDR1 and CDR2: MNHNS and SASEGT. CDR3 region: CASSEVLEKLFF. The CDR3 coding sequence is TGTGCCAGCAGTGAAGTTCTAGAAAAACTGTTTTTT.

A remark on this clone: This may stem from a read error, because a much larger clone lies one nucleotide away. V is TRBV30 and J is TRBJ1-5, with D tentatively TRBD1 (5 bases). This CDR3 is built from 15 residues. Germline loops: CDR1 GTSNPN, CDR2 SVGIG (reference sequence). The CDR3 DNA follows: TGTGCCTGGAGTGGAGGGACGGCTAGCAATCGGCCCCAGCATTTT. Protein product: CAWSGGTASNRPQHF. Variable domain in full (rest from reference TRBV30 and TRBJ1-5): SQTIHQWPATLVQPVGSPLSLECTVEGTSNPNLYWYRQAAGRGLQLLFYSVGIGQISSEVPQNLSASRPQDRQFILSSKKLLLSDSGFYLCAWSGGTASNRPQHFGDGTRLSIL.

On this clone itself: The identical CDR3 is also encoded by other nucleotide sequences in the sample. The chain recombines TRBV10-3 with TRBJ2-7, with TRBD1 identical over 10 bases. CDR1 and CDR2 (germline): ENHRY, SYGVKD. This CDR3 is 12 amino acids long. After removal of 6 bases from V and 5 bases from J, the junction contained 1 base not matched to a gene. Here the CDR3 reads CAISGTGDEQYF. In nucleotides, the CDR3 is TGTGCCATCAGCGGGACAGGGGACGAGCAGTACTTC.

The chain employs TRBV19 and TRBJ1-1, with D possibly being TRBD1 (5 bases). The CDR3 totals 14 residues. Trimming pared 8 bases from V and 4 bases from J, leaving 17 bases between. Germline CDR1 reads LNHDA; CDR2 reads SQIVND (reference sequence). The CDR3 loop is CASRGQGSGTEAFF. The CDR3 bases are TGTGCCAGTCGAGGGCAGGGATCGGGCACTGAAGCTTTCTTT.

The rearrangement joins TRBV6-1 to TRBJ1-6, with D unresolved. The ends were cut back, 2 bases at V and 7 bases at J, with 12 bases in the middle. Germline lookup yields CDR1 MNHNS and CDR2 SASEGT. The CDR3 covers 15 residues. In DNA, the CDR3 is TGTGCCAGCAGTGAAAGCCCGGGTACGAATTCACCCCTCCACTTT. It translates to CASSESPGTNSPLHF.

This chain connects TRBV30 to TRBJ2-2; unclear D gene. V was cut by 6 bases and J by 1 base, with 12 bases left in between. The CDR3 has 14 amino acids. Germline V gene sequence: CDR1 GTSNPN, CDR2 SVGIG (reference sequence). The CDR3 nucleotides are TGTGCCTGTCTTAAGCCAGGGAACACCGGGGAGCTGTTTTTT. This sequence encodes CACLKPGNTGELFF.

This clone was seen once. The gene calls are TRBV5-4 and TRBJ1-6; a possible D gene is TRBD1 (5 bases). The CDR3 is 16 residues long. The ends were cut back, 4 bases at V and 0 bases at J, with 11 bases in the middle. Germline-derived CDR1 and CDR2 are SGHNT and YYREEE (reference sequence). The CDR3 DNA follows: TGTGCCAGCAGCCGGGACGCCGCCTCCTATAATTCACCCCTCCACTTT. Translation: CASSRDAASYNSPLHF.

This clone was found a few times. The CDR3, as DNA: TGTGCCAGCAGCCCGGCAGGGACAGGGGCCTACGAGCAGTACTTC. Translated: CASSPAGTGAYEQYF. The chain combines TRBV25-1 with TRBJ2-7; TRBD1 matches 10 bases. The germline V gene has CDR1 MGHDK and CDR2 SYGVNS. The V and J ends lost 6 bases and 2 bases, in that order; junction bases with no gene match: 7. There are 15 residues in the CDR3.

This chain links TRBV30 with TRBJ2-6; D is perhaps TRBD1 (5 bases). The CDR3 runs 14 residues. Germline lookup yields CDR1 GTSNPN and CDR2 SVGIG (reference sequence). In nucleotides, the CDR3 is TGTGCAGGGGTCGAAATCTCTGGGGCCAACGTCCTGACTTTC. Encoded protein: CAGVEISGANVLTF.

Only one count was recorded for this clone. The rearrangement joins TRBV11-2 to TRBJ2-2; D is uncertain. Germline V gene data show CDR1 as SGHAT and CDR2 as FQNNGV. The CDR3 runs 14 residues. V was clipped by 4 bases and J by 1 base, with 7 bases between them. The CDR3 DNA follows: TGTGCCAGCAGCTCGCGACAGAACACCGGGGAGCTGTTTTTT. The encoded protein is CASSSRQNTGELFF.

The rearrangement links TRBV27 to TRBJ2-7, with TRBD1 matching 9 bases. There are 13 residues in the CDR3. The germline CDR1 and CDR2 sequences are MNHEY and SMNVEV (reference sequence). The V and J ends lost 4 bases and 6 bases, in that order; junction bases with no gene match: 4. The CDR3 region is CASSSRTGVEQYF. The CDR3 nucleotides are TGTGCCAGCAGTTCCAGGACAGGGGTCGAGCAGTACTTC.

The chain joins TRBV6-6 to TRBJ2-3; no reliable D call. This CDR3 is 12 amino acids long. Germline CDR1 and CDR2: MNHNY and SVGAGI (reference sequence). Trimming took off 6 bases at V and 6 bases at J, with 10 bases between the two ends. The CDR3 spells CASSPVLDTQYF. The CDR3 coding sequence is TGTGCCAGCAGCCCCGTTTTGGATACGCAGTATTTT.

V gene TRBV2 combines with J gene TRBJ1-1; no clear D. V was pared by 2 bases and J by 10 bases, with 14 bases between. Germline assignment: CDR1 SNHLY and CDR2 FYNNEI. The CDR3 spans 13 residues. The CDR3 DNA sequence: TGTGCCAGCAGTGAATTGGCAGGCATCCCAGCTTTCTTT. Translation: CASSELAGIPAFF.

V usage is TRBV5-5 and J usage is TRBJ2-5; D is unclear. V lost 0 bases and J lost 5, with 8 bases in between. The CDR3 totals 13 residues. CDR1 and CDR2 from the germline V gene are SGHKS and YYEKEE (reference sequence). The CDR3 loop reads CASSLGSFETQYF. The CDR3 DNA follows: TGTGCCAGCAGCTTGGGTAGCTTCGAGACCCAGTACTTC.

This clone was counted a single time. Other DNA sequences of this sample code for an identical CDR3. The chain links TRBV19 to TRBJ1-5; D is ambiguous. Per the germline V gene, CDR1 is LNHDA and CDR2 is SQIVND (reference sequence). V lost 3 bases and J lost 7, with 13 bases in between. This CDR3 is 14 amino acids long. DNA for the CDR3: TGTGCCAGTAGTATCGAGGGAGGAGGACAGCCCCAGCATTTT. Translated, it gives CASSIEGGGQPQHF.

The chain is built from TRBV11-3 and TRBJ1-2; a weak D match, TRBD1 (5 bases). Germline CDR1 SGHNT, CDR2 YENEEA. This CDR3 has 15 amino acids. Trimming removed 5 bases at V and 5 bases at J, with 18 bases between. CDR3 DNA: TGTGCCAGCAGCCCCGGGGACGGCACGATTTATGGCTACACCTTC. Its translation is CASSPGDGTIYGYTF.

The chain is built from TRBV6-6 and TRBJ1-2; 10 nucleotides match TRBD1. Germline CDR1 and CDR2: MNHNY and SVGAGI (reference sequence). There are 15 residues in the CDR3. V lost 5 bases and J lost 4; bases outside the gene matches: 7. The CDR3 spells CASSDRDRGSYGYTF. The CDR3 DNA reads as TGTGCCAGCAGTGACCGGGACAGGGGTAGCTATGGCTACACCTTC.

The sample holds one count of this clone. The rearrangement links TRBV30 to TRBJ1-2; no clear D gene. V lost 3 bases and J lost 0, with 11 bases in between. The CDR3 runs to 14 residues. The V gene's germline CDR1 is GTSNPN and CDR2 SVGIG (reference sequence). The DNA of the CDR3 is TGTGCCTGGAGCGGCATTTTAGCTAACTATGGCTACACCTTC. Its translation: CAWSGILANYGYTF.

The V call is TRBV15, the J call TRBJ2-2; D gene unclear. V lost 4 bases to trimming and J lost 0 bases, with 9 bases between them. The CDR3 sequence is 15 residues long. The V gene's germline CDR1 is LNHNV and CDR2 YYDKDF (reference sequence). In nucleotides, the CDR3 is TGTGCCACCAGCAAAGGATTCCCGAACACCGGGGAGCTGTTTTTT. It yields the protein CATSKGFPNTGELFF. The whole variable domain, filled in from reference TRBV15 and TRBJ2-2, reads DAMVIQNPRYQVTQFGKPVTLSCSQTLNHNVMYWYQQKSSQAPKLLFHYYDKDFNNEADTPDNFQSRRPNTSFCFLDIRSPGLGDTAMYLCATSKGFPNTGELFFGEGSRLTVL.

The rearrangement links TRBV2 to TRBJ2-1; TRBD2 matches 8 bases. The V gene end was trimmed by 4 bases and the J gene end by 7 bases; junction bases not matched to a gene: 15. The CDR3 spans 17 residues. Germline assignment: CDR1 SNHLY and CDR2 FYNNEI. CDR3 coding DNA: TGTGCCAGCAGTGCAAGAGGCCCCCGGGGCGGGGGGAATGAGCAGTTCTTC. This sequence encodes CASSARGPRGGGNEQFF.

This chain connects TRBV5-1 to TRBJ2-7; 9 nucleotides match TRBD1. V dropped 1 base and J dropped 0; count of bases not matched to a gene: 8. CDR1 is SGHRS, CDR2 YFSETQ, per germline. The CDR3 spans 17 residues. In nucleotides, the CDR3 is TGCGCCAGCAGCTTGTCATCCGGGACAGGGATCTCCTACGAGCAGTACTTC. It codes for CASSLSSGTGISYEQYF.

The rearrangement uses TRBV6-1 and TRBJ1-5; D gene ambiguous. The CDR3 length is 15 residues. CDR1 and CDR2 from the germline V gene are MNHNS and SASEGT. V lost 5 bases and J 0 bases, leaving 11 bases between the germline ends. CDR3 sequence reads: CASSSDGNSNQPQHF. The CDR3 DNA sequence: TGTGCCAGCAGTTCGGACGGCAATAGCAATCAGCCCCAGCATTTT.

The chain recombines TRBV28 with TRBJ2-2, with D hard to call. CDR1 MDHEN and CDR2 SYDVKM come from the germline V gene. This CDR3 comprises 13 residues. The germline V and J ends were trimmed by 8 bases and 0 bases, with 7 bases remaining between them. Here the CDR3 reads CASASSNTGELFF. CDR3 DNA: TGTGCCAGCGCTAGTTCGAACACCGGGGAGCTGTTTTTT.

CDR3 sequence reads: CATSREDRSDEKLFF. Here the CDR3 DNA reads TGTGCCACCAGCAGAGAGGACAGGAGCGATGAAAAACTGTTTTTT. The rearrangement joins TRBV15 to TRBJ1-4, with 7 nucleotides matching TRBD1. Trimming cost V 0 bases and J 6 bases; bases outside gene matches: 4. The length of the CDR3 is 15 residues. Germline V lookup: CDR1 LNHNV, CDR2 YYDKDF (reference sequence).

As to this clone: This same CDR3 is encoded by further DNA sequences in the sample. The chain uses TRBV29-1 and TRBJ2-7, with 10 bases that match TRBD1. CDR1 SQVTM and CDR2 ANQGSEA come from the germline V gene. The V segment lost 6 bases and the J segment 0 bases; nucleotides outside the gene matches: 2. The CDR3 has 13 amino acids. CDR3 DNA sequence: TGCAGCGTAAGACAGGGGGCCTCCTACGAGCAGTACTTC. It is translated as CSVRQGASYEQYF.

This clone was counted between two and nine times. The rearrangement uses TRBV21-1 and TRBJ1-4. TRBV21-1 has pseudogene status. The CDR3 runs 14 residues. CDR3 coding DNA: TGTGCCAGCAGTGGACGGTCTAATAATGAAAAACTGTTTTTT. This sequence encodes CASSGRSNNEKLFF.

The chain couples TRBV6-5 to TRBJ1-2, with D maybe TRBD1 (5 bases). Germline V gene data show CDR1 as MNHEY and CDR2 as SVGAGI. This CDR3 is 13 amino acids long. V gave up 10 bases and J gave up 7 bases, with 19 bases separating them. As DNA, the CDR3 is TGTGCCACTTTCCGTGGGGGAGCCGGTGGCTACACCTTC. This encodes CATFRGGAGGYTF.